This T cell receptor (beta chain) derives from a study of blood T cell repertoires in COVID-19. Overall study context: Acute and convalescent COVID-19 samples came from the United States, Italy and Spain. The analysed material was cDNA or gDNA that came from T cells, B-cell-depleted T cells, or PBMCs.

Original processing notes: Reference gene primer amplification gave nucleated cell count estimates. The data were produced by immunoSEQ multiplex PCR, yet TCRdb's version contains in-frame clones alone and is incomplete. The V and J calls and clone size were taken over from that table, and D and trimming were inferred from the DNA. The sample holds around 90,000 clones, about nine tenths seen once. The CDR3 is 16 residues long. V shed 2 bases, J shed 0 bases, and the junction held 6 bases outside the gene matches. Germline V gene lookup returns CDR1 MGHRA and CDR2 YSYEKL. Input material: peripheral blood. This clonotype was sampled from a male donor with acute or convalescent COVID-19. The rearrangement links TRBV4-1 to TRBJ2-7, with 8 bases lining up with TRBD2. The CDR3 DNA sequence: TGCGCCAGCAGCCAACCCGGGGGGGGCCGCTCCTACGAGCAGTACTTC. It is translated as CASSQPGGGRSYEQYF.